The next 18 T cell receptor beta chains were all read from a single sample in a study of T cell responses to AZD1222 COVID-19 vaccine. Assay: immunoSEQ multiplex PCR; the TCRdb copy retains only in-frame clones and omits some. The table shows about 130,000 clones, with 86% occurring only once. This specimen consisted of peripheral blood, obtained on day 0 of AZD1222 vaccination. The receptors stem from an adult in good health.

This clone was detected a few times. Compared with germline, one end of the junction differs, possibly owing to a read error. The V and J genes are TRBV18 and TRBJ2-7; no definite D call. The CDR3 is 14 residues long. The V gene's germline CDR1 is KGHSH and CDR2 LQKENI. CDR3 DNA: TGTGCCAGCTCACCGGCTCTGAACTCCGACGAGCAGTACTTC. This codes for CASSPALNSDEQYF.

This rearrangement joins TRBV6-2 or TRBV6-3 to TRBJ1-6; D possibly corresponds to TRBD1 (5 bases). The CDR3 runs to 17 residues. Germline CDR1 is MNHEY and CDR2 is SVGEGT. The V end lost 1 base, the J end lost 9 bases, and 19 bases lay between the germline ends. The CDR3 nucleotides are TGTGCCAGCAGTTACTGGCCTCGGGCGGAGGGGAGTTCACCCCTCCACTTT. Protein: CASSYWPRAEGSSPLHF.

This clone has a single count. This chain joins TRBV5-1 and TRBJ2-3, with 10 bases matching TRBD1. The CDR3 extends over 14 amino acids. Trimming at V came to 3 bases and at J to 6 bases, leaving 4 bases not matched to a gene. CDR1 and CDR2 from the germline V gene are SGHRS and YFSETQ. As DNA, the CDR3 is TGCGCCAGCAGCTCGGGACAGGGGCTGGATACGCAGTATTTT. This sequence encodes CASSSGQGLDTQYF.

This chain connects TRBV30 to TRBJ1-1; D perhaps matches TRBD1 (5 bases). V was pared by 4 bases and J by 6 bases, with 18 bases between. CDR3 length: 14 residues. Germline V gives CDR1 GTSNPN, CDR2 SVGIG (reference sequence). The CDR3, as DNA: TGTGCCTGGACGAAGCTCCGTCAGGGCCCTGAAGCTTTCTTT. Amino acid sequence: CAWTKLRQGPEAFF.

This chain links TRBV6-2 or TRBV6-3 with TRBJ1-1; D unclear. Germline V gene data show CDR1 as MNHEY and CDR2 as SVGEGT. The germline V and J ends were trimmed by 0 bases and 4 bases, with 12 bases remaining between them. CDR3 size: 15 residues. The CDR3 DNA sequence: TGTGCCAGCAGTTACTCTCCCCAGGAGGGCACTGAAGCTTTCTTT. It yields the protein CASSYSPQEGTEAFF.

This clone was seen many times. This sequence joins TRBV10-2 and TRBJ2-7; TRBD1 matches at 7 bases. The CDR3 totals 14 residues. From germline, CDR1 is WSHSY and CDR2 SAAADI. The V segment lost 2 bases and the J segment 0 bases; nucleotides outside the gene matches: 1. In nucleotides, the CDR3 is TGCGCCAGCAGTGAGAGGGGGCGCTCCTACGAGCAGTACTTC. Amino acids: CASSERGRSYEQYF.

V is TRBV4-1 and J is TRBJ1-2; D is perhaps TRBD1 (5 bases). The ends were cut back, 5 bases at V and 3 bases at J, with 7 bases in the middle. The CDR3 spans 12 residues. CDR1 and CDR2 (germline): MGHRA, YSYEKL. Written as DNA, the CDR3 is TGCGCCAGCAGCTCCAGGGACTATGGCTACACCTTC. Its protein is CASSSRDYGYTF.

The gene calls are TRBV6-5 and TRBJ1-1, with a weak D call TRBD1 (5 bases). The V gene lost 0 bases and the J gene lost 5 bases, with 16 bases spanning the gap. CDR3 length: 16 residues. The germline CDR1 and CDR2 sequences are MNHEY and SVGAGI. The CDR3 region is CASSYSYSRVDTEAFF. Here the CDR3 DNA reads TGTGCCAGCAGTTACTCGTACTCCAGGGTTGATACTGAAGCTTTCTTT.

The table lists this clone with a few counts. Here the CDR3 reads CASSLSNGGEQYF. Here the CDR3 DNA reads TGTGCCAGCAGTTTATCGAATGGGGGCGAGCAGTACTTC. The chain has TRBV27 and TRBJ2-7; D assignment may be TRBD1 or TRBD2 (5 bases each). The ends were cut back, 0 bases at V and 6 bases at J, with 9 bases in the middle. The CDR3 has 13 residues. Germline lookup yields CDR1 MNHEY and CDR2 SMNVEV (reference sequence).

The rearrangement uses TRBV24-1 and TRBJ2-2; 8 positions agree with TRBD1. The ends lost 0 bases at V and 5 bases at J; junction bases unmatched: 1. Germline V gives CDR1 KGHDR, CDR2 SFDVKD. The CDR3 length is 15 residues. The CDR3 DNA follows: TGTGCCACCAGTGATTTGACAGGGGGAACCGGGGAGCTGTTTTTT. Encoded protein: CATSDLTGGTGELFF.

This chain connects TRBV4-1 to TRBJ1-6; D uncertain. Germline loops: CDR1 MGHRA, CDR2 YSYEKL. The CDR3 runs to 16 residues. V was clipped by 4 bases and J by 9 bases, with 19 bases between them. CDR3 loop: CASSRAPWQSGSPLHF. CDR3 in DNA: TGCGCCAGCAGCCGAGCCCCTTGGCAGTCAGGTTCACCCCTCCACTTT.

Only a few counts were recorded for this clone. This sequence joins TRBV2 and TRBJ2-1, with TRBD2 matching 7 bases. J lost 0 bases, V lost 6 bases, and 8 bases had no gene match. The germline V gene has CDR1 SNHLY and CDR2 FYNNEI. This CDR3 is 16 amino acids long. The CDR3 loop reads CASRPLAGGSYNEQFF. The CDR3 DNA reads TGTGCCAGCAGGCCTTTAGCGGGCGGCTCCTACAATGAGCAGTTCTTC. Combining the CDR3 with reference TRBV2 and TRBJ2-1 gives the whole variable domain EPEVTQTPSHQVTQMGQEVILRCVPISNHLYFYWYRQILGQKVEFLVSFYNNEISEKSEIFDDQFSVERPDGSNFTLKIRSTKLEDSAMYFCASRPLAGGSYNEQFFGPGTRLTVL.

The chain employs TRBV18 and TRBJ2-7; 9 bases line up with TRBD1. The CDR3 covers 14 residues. Germline V gene data show CDR1 as KGHSH and CDR2 as LQKENI. V lost 2 bases, J lost 4 bases, and 3 bases stayed unmatched. This chain's CDR3 is CASSPGTGIYEQYF. DNA for the CDR3: TGTGCCAGCTCACCAGGGACAGGGATTTACGAGCAGTACTTC.

This chain links TRBV12-3 or TRBV12-4 with TRBJ1-2; 10 bases are a match to TRBD1. The CDR3 sequence is 13 residues long. Germline trimming cut 7 bases from V and 6 bases from J; bases unmatched to any gene: 5. CDR3 amino acids: CASTPTGGHGYTF. The CDR3 nucleotides read TGTGCCAGCACCCCGACAGGGGGCCATGGCTACACCTTC.

This sequence joins TRBV7-9 and TRBJ2-1; D possibly uses TRBD1 or TRBD2 (5 bases each). Trimming stripped 5 bases from V and 0 bases from J, with 14 bases between. The CDR3 is 16 amino acids. CDR1 SEHNR and CDR2 FQNEAQ come from the germline V gene (reference sequence). CDR3: CASSRGRASSYNEQFF. The CDR3 nucleotides read TGTGCCAGCAGCCGGGGACGGGCGAGCTCCTACAATGAGCAGTTCTTC.

This chain joins TRBV5-5 and TRBJ1-3; D not resolved. The CDR3 runs 13 residues. Germline loops: CDR1 SGHKS, CDR2 YYEKEE (reference sequence). Between the trimmed V and J ends, which lost 1 base and 4 bases, there was a span of 6 bases. The CDR3 coding sequence is TGTGCCAGCAGCTTGTATTACGGAAACACCATATATTTT. Its translation: CASSLYYGNTIYF.

This clone was seen just once. The rearrangement joins TRBV19 to TRBJ2-5; 8 nucleotides line up with TRBD2. There are 15 residues in the CDR3. CDR1 and CDR2 from the germline V gene are LNHDA and SQIVND (reference sequence). The V and J ends lost 4 bases and 7 bases, in that order; junction bases with no gene match: 11. CDR3 DNA: TGTGCCAGTAGTAAGGCGGGGGGCCGCGTGGTGACCCAGTACTTC. Protein: CASSKAGGRVVTQYF.

This clone occurred once. V usage is TRBV18 and J usage is TRBJ1-4; tentatively, D is TRBD1 (5 bases). The CDR3 extends over 16 amino acids. The germline CDR1 and CDR2 sequences are KGHSH and LQKENI. Trimming shortened V by 2 bases and J by 4 bases, and 14 bases separated the two germline ends. The CDR3 sequence is CASSPSIAGLNEKLFF. As DNA, the CDR3 is TGTGCCAGCTCACCATCAATAGCAGGGCTTAATGAAAAACTGTTTTTT.